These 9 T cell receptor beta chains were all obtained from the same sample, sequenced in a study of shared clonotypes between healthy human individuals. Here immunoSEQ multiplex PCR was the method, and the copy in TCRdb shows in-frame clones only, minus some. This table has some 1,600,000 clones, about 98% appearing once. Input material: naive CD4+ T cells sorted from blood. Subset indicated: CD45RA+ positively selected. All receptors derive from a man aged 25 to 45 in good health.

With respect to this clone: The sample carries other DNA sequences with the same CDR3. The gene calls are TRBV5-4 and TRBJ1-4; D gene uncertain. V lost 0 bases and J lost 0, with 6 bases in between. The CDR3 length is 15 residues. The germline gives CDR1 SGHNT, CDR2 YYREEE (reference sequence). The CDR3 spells CASSLGGATNEKLFF. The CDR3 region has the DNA TGTGCCAGCAGCTTGGGAGGAGCAACTAATGAAAAACTGTTTTTT.

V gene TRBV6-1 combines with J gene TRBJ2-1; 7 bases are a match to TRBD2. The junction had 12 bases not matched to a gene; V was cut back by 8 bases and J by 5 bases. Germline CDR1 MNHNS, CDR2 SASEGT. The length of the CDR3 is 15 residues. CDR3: CASAAGVWSHNEQFF. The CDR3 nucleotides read TGTGCCAGCGCGGCGGGAGTATGGAGTCACAATGAGCAGTTCTTC.

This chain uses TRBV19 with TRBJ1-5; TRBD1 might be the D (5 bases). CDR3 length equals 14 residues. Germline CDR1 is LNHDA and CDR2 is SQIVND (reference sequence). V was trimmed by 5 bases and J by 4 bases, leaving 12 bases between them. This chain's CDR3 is CASSPRGWNQPQHF. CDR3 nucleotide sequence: TGTGCCAGTAGTCCACGGGGGTGGAATCAGCCCCAGCATTTT.

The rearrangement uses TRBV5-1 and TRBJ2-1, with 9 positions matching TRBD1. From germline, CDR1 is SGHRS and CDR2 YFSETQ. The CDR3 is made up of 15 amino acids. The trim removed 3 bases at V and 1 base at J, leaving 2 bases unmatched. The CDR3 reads CASSWDRVSYNEQFF. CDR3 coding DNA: TGCGCCAGCAGCTGGGACAGGGTATCCTACAATGAGCAGTTCTTC.

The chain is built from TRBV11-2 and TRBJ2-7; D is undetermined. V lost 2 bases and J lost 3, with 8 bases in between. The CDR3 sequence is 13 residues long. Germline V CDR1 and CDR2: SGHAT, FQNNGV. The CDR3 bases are TGTGCCAGCAGCTTACAACCAGTCTACGAGCAGTACTTC. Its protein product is CASSLQPVYEQYF.

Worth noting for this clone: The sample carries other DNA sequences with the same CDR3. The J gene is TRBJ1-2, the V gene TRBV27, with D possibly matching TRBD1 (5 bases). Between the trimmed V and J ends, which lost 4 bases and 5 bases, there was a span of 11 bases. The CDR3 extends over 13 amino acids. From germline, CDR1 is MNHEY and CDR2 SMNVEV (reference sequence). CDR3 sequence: CASSSRDGYGYTF. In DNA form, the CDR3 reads TGTGCCAGCAGTTCCCGGGACGGATATGGCTACACCTTC.

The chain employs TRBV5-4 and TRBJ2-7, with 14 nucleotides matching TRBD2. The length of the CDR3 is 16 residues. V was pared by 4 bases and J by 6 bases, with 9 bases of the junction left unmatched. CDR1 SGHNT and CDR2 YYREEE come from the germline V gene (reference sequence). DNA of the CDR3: TGTGCCAGCAGCACGGGACTAGCGGGAGTAGTGGGCGAGCAGTACTTC. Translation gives CASSTGLAGVVGEQYF.

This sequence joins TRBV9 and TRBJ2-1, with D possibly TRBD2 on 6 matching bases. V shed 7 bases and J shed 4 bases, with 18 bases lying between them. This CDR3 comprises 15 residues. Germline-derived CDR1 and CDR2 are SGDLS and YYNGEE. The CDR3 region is CASGRTGAKYNEQFF. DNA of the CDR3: TGTGCCAGCGGGCGAACGGGAGCCAAGTACAATGAGCAGTTCTTC.

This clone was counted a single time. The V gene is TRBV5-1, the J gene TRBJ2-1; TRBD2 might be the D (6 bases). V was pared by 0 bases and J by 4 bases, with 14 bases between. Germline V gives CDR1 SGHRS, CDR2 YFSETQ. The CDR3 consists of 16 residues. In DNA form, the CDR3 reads TGCGCCAGCAGCTTGGGGGTGCTAGCGACTTACAATGAGCAGTTCTTC. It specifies CASSLGVLATYNEQFF.